These T cell receptor beta chains were read from a single sample in a study of cytomegalovirus exposure and HLA in healthy donors. The assay was immunoSEQ multiplex PCR, and TCRdb's table has in-frame clones only and misses some. This table has 130,000 to 150,000 clones, 60% to 80% appearing once. Sequenced input: PBMCs. Receptor source: a woman in her 30s in good health and CMV-seronegative. Both conserved end residues are part of each CDR3. D genes are given only for firm matches. For some rows the clone size is stated as once, few or many, or as a class when expanded; others skip it.

TRBV5-1,TRBD1,TRBJ1-1,once,CASSLEGQGFTEAFF,TGCGCCAGCAGCTTGGAGGGACAGGGTTTCACTGAAGCTTTCTTT
TRBV6-1,TRBD2,TRBJ2-5,few,CASSLGGTFQETQYF,TGTGCCAGCAGTCTGGGAGGGACTTTCCAAGAGACCCAGTACTTC
TRBV9,-,TRBJ1-5,-,CASSSAEEDQPQHF,TGTGCCAGCAGCAGTGCGGAGGAGGATCAGCCCCAGCATTTT
TRBV7-2,TRBD1,TRBJ2-2,-,CASSRDRANTGELFF,TGTGCCAGCAGCCGAGACAGGGCAAACACCGGGGAGCTGTTTTTT
TRBV19,TRBD1,TRBJ1-3,few,CARSGTDDSGNTIYF,TGTGCCAGATCCGGGACAGACGACTCTGGAAACACCATATATTTT
TRBV28,TRBD2,TRBJ2-5,-,CASSLAGGQGETQYF,TGTGCCAGCAGTTTGGCGGGGGGGCAGGGAGAGACCCAGTACTTC
TRBV2,TRBD1,TRBJ2-3,-,CASIPTGTFSDTQYF,TGTGCCAGCATTCCGACAGGGACCTTTTCGGATACGCAGTATTTT
TRBV5-1,-,TRBJ1-3,-,CASSLDRSGNTIYF,TGCGCCAGCAGCTTGGACAGGTCTGGAAACACCATATATTTT
TRBV5-1,-,TRBJ2-3,-,CASSPARLQGSGTDTQYF,TGCGCCAGCAGCCCGGCGCGGTTACAGGGTTCCGGCACAGATACGCAGTATTTT
TRBV29-1,-,TRBJ2-7,-,CSVDQGNSYEQYF,TGCAGCGTTGATCAGGGAAACTCCTACGAGCAGTACTTC
TRBV2,TRBD1,TRBJ1-3,-,CASSLRTGAGNTIYF,TGTGCCAGCAGCCTTCGGACAGGGGCTGGAAACACCATATATTTT
TRBV5-1,-,TRBJ2-5,-,CASSLTEAGTQYF,TGCGCCAGCAGCTTGACGGAGGCCGGGACCCAGTACTTC
TRBV6-1,TRBD1,TRBJ1-2,once,CASRTGANYGYTF,TGTGCCAGCAGGACAGGGGCCAACTATGGCTACACCTTC
TRBV5-4,-,TRBJ2-7,once,CASSSDVPGRYEQYF,TGTGCCAGCAGCTCCGATGTTCCAGGGCGCTACGAGCAGTACTTC
TRBV9,-,TRBJ1-1,-,CASSVALMGGTEAFF,TGTGCCAGCAGCGTAGCCCTAATGGGGGGCACTGAAGCTTTCTTT
TRBV2,TRBD1,TRBJ2-5,-,CASSKGQVGQETQYF,TGTGCCAGCAGCAAGGGACAGGTCGGGCAAGAGACCCAGTACTTC
TRBV9,TRBD2,TRBJ2-3,once,CASSKGTSGEGTDTQYF,TGTGCCAGCAGCAAGGGGACTAGCGGGGAGGGCACAGATACGCAGTATTTT
TRBV30,-,TRBJ1-2,-,CAWSSGGGGYGYTF,TGTGCCTGGAGTTCGGGGGGCGGCGGCTATGGCTACACCTTC
TRBV9,TRBD2,TRBJ2-2,-,CASSPQSGGAVKAGELFF,TGTGCCAGCAGCCCCCAGAGCGGGGGGGCGGTCAAGGCCGGGGAGCTGTTTTTT
TRBV5-8,-,TRBJ1-1,-,CASSLWTETEAFF,TGTGCCAGCAGCCTATGGACAGAGACTGAAGCTTTCTTT
TRBV9,-,TRBJ2-2,-,CASSVVRVAGELFF,TGTGCCAGCAGCGTAGTCAGGGTTGCCGGGGAGCTGTTTTTT
TRBV5-5,TRBD1,TRBJ1-1,few,CASSLSGQGITEAFF,TGTGCCAGCAGCTTGTCGGGACAGGGTATTACTGAAGCTTTCTTT
TRBV7-2,-,TRBJ1-2,-,CASSLSLNYGYTF,TGTGCCAGCAGCTTATCGTTGAACTATGGCTACACCTTC
TRBV5-4,TRBD1,TRBJ2-5,few,CASSWRKGTEETQYF,TGTGCCAGCAGCTGGCGGAAGGGGACAGAAGAGACCCAGTACTTC
TRBV15,TRBD1,TRBJ1-5,-,CATSSRTGGTNLGNQPQHF,TGTGCCACCAGCTCCAGGACAGGAGGAACCAACCTCGGGAATCAGCCCCAGCATTTT
TRBV6-1,-,TRBJ1-5,-,CASSEAGGSYQPQHF,TGTGCCAGCAGTGAGGCGGGTGGGAGTTATCAGCCCCAGCATTTT
TRBV4-1,-,TRBJ1-5,-,CASSQDRLNHQPQHF,TGCGCCAGCAGCCAAGACAGACTCAACCATCAGCCCCAGCATTTT